Given below is one TCR beta chain in context. Antigen unknown. This sample is part of a study of shared clonotypes between healthy human individuals. About the research overall: Samples came from a couple of female and a few male donors aged 18 to 49.

Trimming took 5 bases from V and 3 from J, leaving 13 bases between them. The germline V gene encodes CDR1 SGHAT and CDR2 FQNNGV. There are 14 residues in the CDR3. Replicate PCRs from sorted subsets contained 200 ng DNA, which is 31,000 or so T cell genomes. Method: immunoSEQ multiplex PCR; TCRdb's copy keeps in-frame clones and lacks some. Seen here are 2,100,000 or so clones, 90% to 97% observed once, and the top ten hold roughly 0.13%. Study-level points and caveats: The donor pool, a small one, limited the genetic and exposure-history diversity represented. The sharing of 4.5% to 5% of naive CD4 clonotypes was seen across a few donors.

The V gene is TRBV11-2, the J gene TRBJ1-2; a possible D gene is TRBD1 (5 bases). Sequenced sample: naive CD4+ T cells sorted from blood. The subset: CD45RA+ positively selected. The receptor was isolated from a man aged 18 to 35 in good health. CDR3 amino acids: CASSHGGSHYGYTF. For the CDR3, the DNA is TGTGCCAGCAGCCACGGGGGTAGTCACTATGGCTACACCTTC.